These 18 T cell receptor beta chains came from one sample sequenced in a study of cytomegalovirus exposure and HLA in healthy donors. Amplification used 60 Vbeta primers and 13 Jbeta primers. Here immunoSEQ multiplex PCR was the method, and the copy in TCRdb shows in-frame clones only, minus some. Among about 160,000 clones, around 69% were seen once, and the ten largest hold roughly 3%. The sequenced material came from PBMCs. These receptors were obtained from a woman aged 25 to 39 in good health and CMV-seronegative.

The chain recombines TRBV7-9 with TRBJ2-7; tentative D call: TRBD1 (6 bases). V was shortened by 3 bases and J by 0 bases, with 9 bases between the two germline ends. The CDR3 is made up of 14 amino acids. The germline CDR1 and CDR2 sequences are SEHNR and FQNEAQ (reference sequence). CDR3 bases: TGTGCCAGCAGCTTCACAGGGACCTCCTACGAGCAGTACTTC. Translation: CASSFTGTSYEQYF.

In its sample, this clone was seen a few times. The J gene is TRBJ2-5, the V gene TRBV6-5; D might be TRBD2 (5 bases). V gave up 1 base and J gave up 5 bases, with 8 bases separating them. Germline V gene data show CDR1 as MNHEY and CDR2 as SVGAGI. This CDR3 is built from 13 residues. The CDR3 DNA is TGTGCCAGCAGTTACTGGTCGGGGGAGACCCAGTACTTC. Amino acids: CASSYWSGETQYF.

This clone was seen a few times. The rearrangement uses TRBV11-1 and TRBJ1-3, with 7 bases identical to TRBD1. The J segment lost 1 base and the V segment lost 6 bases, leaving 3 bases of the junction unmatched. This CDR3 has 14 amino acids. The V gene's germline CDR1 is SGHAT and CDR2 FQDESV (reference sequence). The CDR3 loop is CASRSQGSGNTIYF. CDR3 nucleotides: TGTGCCAGCAGGTCACAGGGGTCTGGAAACACCATATATTTT.

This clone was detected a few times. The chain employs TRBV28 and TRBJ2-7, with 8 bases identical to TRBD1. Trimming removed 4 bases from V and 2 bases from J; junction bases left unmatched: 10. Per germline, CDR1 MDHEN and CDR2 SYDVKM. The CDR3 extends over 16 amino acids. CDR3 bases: TGTGCCAGCAGTTCCGCGGCAGGGGGCCCTCCCTACGAGCAGTACTTC. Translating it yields CASSSAAGGPPYEQYF.

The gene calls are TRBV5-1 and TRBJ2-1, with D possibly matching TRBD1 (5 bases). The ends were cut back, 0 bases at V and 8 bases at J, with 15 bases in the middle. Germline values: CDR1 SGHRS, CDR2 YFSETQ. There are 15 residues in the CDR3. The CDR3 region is CASSLDGRVSDEQFF. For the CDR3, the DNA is TGCGCCAGCAGCTTGGATGGCAGGGTTTCAGATGAGCAGTTCTTC.

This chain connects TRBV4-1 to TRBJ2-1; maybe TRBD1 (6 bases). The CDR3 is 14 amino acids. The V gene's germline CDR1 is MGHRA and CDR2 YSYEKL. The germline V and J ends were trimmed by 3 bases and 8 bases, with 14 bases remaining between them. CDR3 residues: CASSQGAGADEQFF. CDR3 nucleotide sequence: TGCGCCAGCAGCCAGGGGGCCGGGGCGGATGAGCAGTTCTTC.

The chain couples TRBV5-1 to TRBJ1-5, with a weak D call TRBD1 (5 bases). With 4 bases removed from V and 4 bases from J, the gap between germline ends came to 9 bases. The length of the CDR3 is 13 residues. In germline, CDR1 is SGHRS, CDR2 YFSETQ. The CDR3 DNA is TGCGCCAGCAGCCCGGACACGAATCAGCCCCAGCATTTT. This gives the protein CASSPDTNQPQHF.

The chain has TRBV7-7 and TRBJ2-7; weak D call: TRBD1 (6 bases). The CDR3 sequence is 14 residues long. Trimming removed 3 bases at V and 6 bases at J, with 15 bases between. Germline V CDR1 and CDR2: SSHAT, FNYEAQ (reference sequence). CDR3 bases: TGTGCCAGCAGCTTCAACTCCCTGGGGGCCGAGCAGTACTTC. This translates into CASSFNSLGAEQYF.

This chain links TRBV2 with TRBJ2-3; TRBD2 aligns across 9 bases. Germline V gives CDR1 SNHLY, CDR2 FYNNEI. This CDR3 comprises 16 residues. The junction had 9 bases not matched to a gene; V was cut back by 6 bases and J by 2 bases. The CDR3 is CASRALAGAFTDTQYF. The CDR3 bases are TGTGCCAGCAGGGCCTTAGCGGGGGCCTTCACAGATACGCAGTATTTT.

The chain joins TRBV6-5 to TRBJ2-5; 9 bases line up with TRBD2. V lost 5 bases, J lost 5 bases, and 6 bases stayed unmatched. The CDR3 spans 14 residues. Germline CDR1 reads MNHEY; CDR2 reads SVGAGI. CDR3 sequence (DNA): TGTGCCAGCAGTGAAATCGGGACTAGCGAGACCCAGTACTTC. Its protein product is CASSEIGTSETQYF.

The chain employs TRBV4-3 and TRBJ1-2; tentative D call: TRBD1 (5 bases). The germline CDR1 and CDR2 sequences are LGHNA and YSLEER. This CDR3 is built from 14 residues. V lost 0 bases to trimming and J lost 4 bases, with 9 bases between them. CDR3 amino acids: CASSQDRQRYGYTF. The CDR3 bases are TGCGCCAGCAGCCAAGATAGACAGCGCTATGGCTACACCTTC.

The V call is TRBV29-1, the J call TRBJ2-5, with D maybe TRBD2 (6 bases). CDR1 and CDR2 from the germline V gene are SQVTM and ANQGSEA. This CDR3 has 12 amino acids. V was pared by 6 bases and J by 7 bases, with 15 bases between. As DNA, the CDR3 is TGCAGCGTGGAAAGGGACTCCGGGACCCAGTACTTC. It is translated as CSVERDSGTQYF.

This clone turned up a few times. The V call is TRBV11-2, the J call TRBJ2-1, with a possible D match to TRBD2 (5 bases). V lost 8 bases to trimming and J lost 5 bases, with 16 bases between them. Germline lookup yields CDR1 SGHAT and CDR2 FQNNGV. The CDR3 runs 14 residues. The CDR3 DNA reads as TGTGCCAGCGGAGGCGGGTCCCTTCACAATGAGCAGTTCTTC. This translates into CASGGGSLHNEQFF.

The CDR3, as DNA: TGTGCCAGTAGTACGGGACTAGCGACCAATGAGCAGTTCTTC. Its protein product is CASSTGLATNEQFF. This sequence joins TRBV19 and TRBJ2-1; 10 nucleotides line up with TRBD2. The V gene end was trimmed by 4 bases and the J gene end by 6 bases; junction bases not matched to a gene: 3. The CDR3 runs 14 residues. The germline V gene encodes CDR1 LNHDA and CDR2 SQIVND (reference sequence). Looking up the rest from reference TRBV19 and TRBJ2-1 gives the full variable domain: DGGITQSPKYLFRKEGQNVTLSCEQNLNHDAMYWYRQDPGQGLRLIYYSQIVNDFQKGDIAEGYSVSREKKESFPLTVTSAQKNPTAFYLCASSTGLATNEQFFGPGTRLTVL.

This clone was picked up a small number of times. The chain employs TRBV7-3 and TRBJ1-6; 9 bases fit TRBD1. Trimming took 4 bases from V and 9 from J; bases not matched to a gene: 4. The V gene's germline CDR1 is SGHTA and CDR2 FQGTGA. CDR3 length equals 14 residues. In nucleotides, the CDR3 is TGTGCCAGCAGCTCCCAGGGACAGGGTTCACCCCTCCACTTT. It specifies CASSSQGQGSPLHF.

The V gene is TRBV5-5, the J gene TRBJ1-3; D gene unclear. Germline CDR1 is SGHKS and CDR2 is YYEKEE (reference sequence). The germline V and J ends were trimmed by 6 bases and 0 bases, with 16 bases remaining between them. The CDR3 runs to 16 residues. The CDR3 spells CASTHSSLSSGNTIYF. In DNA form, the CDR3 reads TGTGCCAGCACCCACAGTAGTCTATCCTCTGGAAACACCATATATTTT. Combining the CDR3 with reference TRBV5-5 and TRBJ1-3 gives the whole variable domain DAGVTQSPTHLIKTRGQQVTLRCSPISGHKSVSWYQQVLGQGPQFIFQYYEKEERGRGNFPDRFSARQFPNYSSELNVNALLLGDSALYLCASTHSSLSSGNTIYFGEGSWLTVV.

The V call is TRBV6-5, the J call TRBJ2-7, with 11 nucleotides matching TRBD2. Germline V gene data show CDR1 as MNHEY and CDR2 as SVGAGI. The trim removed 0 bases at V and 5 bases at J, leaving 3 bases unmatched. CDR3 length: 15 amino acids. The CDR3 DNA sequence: TGTGCCAGCAGTTACTCTAGCGGGAGGGCCCACGAGCAGTACTTC. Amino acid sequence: CASSYSSGRAHEQYF.

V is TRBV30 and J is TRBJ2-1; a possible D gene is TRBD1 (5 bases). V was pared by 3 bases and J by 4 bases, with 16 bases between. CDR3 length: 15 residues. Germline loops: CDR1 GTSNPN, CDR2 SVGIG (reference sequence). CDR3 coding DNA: TGTGCCTGGAGCAACAGGATTGTGGCGTACAATGAGCAGTTCTTC. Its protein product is CAWSNRIVAYNEQFF.